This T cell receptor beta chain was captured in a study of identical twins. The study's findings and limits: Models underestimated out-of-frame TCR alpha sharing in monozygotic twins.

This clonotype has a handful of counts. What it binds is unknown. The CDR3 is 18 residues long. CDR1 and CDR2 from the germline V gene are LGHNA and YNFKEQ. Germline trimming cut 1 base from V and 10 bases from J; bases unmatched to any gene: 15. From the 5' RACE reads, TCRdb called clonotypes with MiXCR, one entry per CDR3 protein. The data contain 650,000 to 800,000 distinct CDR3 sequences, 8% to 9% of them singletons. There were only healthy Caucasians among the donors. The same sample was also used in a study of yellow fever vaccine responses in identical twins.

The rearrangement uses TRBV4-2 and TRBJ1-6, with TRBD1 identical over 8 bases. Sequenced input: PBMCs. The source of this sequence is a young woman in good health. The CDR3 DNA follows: TGTGCCAGCAGCCAAGCTTTTTCGCAGGGGGCCGTAAGGTCACCCCTCCACTTT. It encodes CASSQAFSQGAVRSPLHF.